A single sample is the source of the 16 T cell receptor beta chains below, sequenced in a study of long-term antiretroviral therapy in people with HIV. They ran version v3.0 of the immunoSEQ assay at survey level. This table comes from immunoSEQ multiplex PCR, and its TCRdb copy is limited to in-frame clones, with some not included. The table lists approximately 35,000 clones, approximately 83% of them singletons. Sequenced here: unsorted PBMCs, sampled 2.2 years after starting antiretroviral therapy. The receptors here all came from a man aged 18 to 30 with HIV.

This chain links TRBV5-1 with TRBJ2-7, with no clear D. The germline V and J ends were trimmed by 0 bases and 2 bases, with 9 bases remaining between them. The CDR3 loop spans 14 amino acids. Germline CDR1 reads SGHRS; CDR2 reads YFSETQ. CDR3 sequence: CASSLGRNTYEQYF. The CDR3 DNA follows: TGCGCCAGCAGCTTGGGTAGGAACACCTACGAGCAGTACTTC.

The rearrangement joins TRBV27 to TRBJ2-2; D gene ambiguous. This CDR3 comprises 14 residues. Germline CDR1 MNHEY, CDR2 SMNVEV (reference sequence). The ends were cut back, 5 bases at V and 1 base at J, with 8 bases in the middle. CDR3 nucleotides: TGTGCCAGCAGTCCAGATATGAACACCGGGGAGCTGTTTTTT. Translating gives CASSPDMNTGELFF.

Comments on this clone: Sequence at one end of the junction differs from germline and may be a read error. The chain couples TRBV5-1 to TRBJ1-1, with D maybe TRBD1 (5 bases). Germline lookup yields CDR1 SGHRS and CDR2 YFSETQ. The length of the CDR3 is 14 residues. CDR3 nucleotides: TGCGCCAGCAGCTTGGAGGGGACGAACACTGAAGCCTTCTTT. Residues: CASSLEGTNTEAFF.

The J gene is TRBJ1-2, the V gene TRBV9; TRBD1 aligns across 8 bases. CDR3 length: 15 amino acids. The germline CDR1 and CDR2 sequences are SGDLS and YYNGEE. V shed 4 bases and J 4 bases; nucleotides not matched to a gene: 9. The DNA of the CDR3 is TGTGCCAGCAGCCCAATGGACAGGGTAGCCTATGGCTACACCTTC. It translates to CASSPMDRVAYGYTF.

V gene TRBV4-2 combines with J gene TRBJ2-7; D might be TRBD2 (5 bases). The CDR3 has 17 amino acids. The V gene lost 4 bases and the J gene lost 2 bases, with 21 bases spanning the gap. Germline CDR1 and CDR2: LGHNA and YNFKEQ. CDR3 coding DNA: TGTGCCAGCAGCCTACACGGTGAGGGTACCGTAGCCTACGAGCAGTACTTC. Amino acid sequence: CASSLHGEGTVAYEQYF.

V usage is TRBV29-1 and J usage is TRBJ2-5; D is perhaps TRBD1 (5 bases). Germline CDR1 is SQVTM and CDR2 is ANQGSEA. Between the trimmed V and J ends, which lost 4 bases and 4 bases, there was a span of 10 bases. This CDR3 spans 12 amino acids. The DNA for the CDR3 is TGCAGCGTTGGGTCAGGGCGAGAGACCCAGTACTTC. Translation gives CSVGSGRETQYF.

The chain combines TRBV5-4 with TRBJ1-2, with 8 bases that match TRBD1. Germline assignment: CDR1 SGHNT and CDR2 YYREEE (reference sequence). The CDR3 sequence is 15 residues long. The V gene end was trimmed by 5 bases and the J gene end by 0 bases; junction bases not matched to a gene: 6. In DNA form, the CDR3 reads TGTGCCAGCAGACCAACGGGACAGGCTAACTATGGCTACACCTTC. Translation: CASRPTGQANYGYTF.

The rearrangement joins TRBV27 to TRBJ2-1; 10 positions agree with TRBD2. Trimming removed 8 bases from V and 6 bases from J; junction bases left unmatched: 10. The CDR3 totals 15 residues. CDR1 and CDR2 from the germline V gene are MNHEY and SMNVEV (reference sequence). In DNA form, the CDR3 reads TGTGCCAGCGGTGATGGGGCTAGCGGGGGCAATGAGCAGTTCTTC. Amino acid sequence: CASGDGASGGNEQFF.

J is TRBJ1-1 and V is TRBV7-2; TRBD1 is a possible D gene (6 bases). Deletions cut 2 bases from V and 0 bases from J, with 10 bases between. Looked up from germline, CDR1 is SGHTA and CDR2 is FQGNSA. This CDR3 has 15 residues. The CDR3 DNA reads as TGTGCCAGCAGCTTAATTAACAGGGTGAACACTGAAGCTTTCTTT. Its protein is CASSLINRVNTEAFF.

This CDR3 reads CATAYRGREQYF. The DNA for the CDR3 is TGTGCCACCGCCTACAGGGGCCGCGAGCAGTACTTC. The chain employs TRBV6-4 and TRBJ2-7; TRBD1 matches at 7 bases. Germline loops: CDR1 MRHNA, CDR2 SNTAGT. Losses at the gene ends were 10 bases for V and 6 bases for J; bases not matched to a gene: 9. The CDR3 spans 12 residues.

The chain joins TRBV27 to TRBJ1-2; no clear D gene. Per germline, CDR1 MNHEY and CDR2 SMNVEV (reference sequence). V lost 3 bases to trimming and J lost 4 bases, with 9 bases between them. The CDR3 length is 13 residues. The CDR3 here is CASSFGKAYGYTF. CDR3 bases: TGTGCCAGCAGTTTCGGGAAAGCCTATGGCTACACCTTC.

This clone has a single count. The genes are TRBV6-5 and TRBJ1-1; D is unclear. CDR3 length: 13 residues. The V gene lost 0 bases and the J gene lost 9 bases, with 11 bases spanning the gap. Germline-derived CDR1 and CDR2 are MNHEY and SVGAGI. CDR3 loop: CASSYSSQIKAFF. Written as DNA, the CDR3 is TGTGCCAGCAGTTACTCGAGTCAGATTAAAGCTTTCTTT.

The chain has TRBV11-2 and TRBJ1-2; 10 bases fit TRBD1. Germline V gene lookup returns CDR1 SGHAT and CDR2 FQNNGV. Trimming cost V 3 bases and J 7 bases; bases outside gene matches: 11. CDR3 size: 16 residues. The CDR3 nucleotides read TGTGCCAGCAGCTTGACGACAGGGGGCCGGGTAGTTGGCTACACCTTC. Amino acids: CASSLTTGGRVVGYTF. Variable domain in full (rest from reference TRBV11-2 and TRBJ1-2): EAGVAQSPRYKIIEKRQSVAFWCNPISGHATLYWYQQILGQGPKLLIQFQNNGVVDDSQLPKDRFSAERLKGVDSTLKIQPAKLEDSAVYLCASSLTTGGRVVGYTFGSGTRLTVV.

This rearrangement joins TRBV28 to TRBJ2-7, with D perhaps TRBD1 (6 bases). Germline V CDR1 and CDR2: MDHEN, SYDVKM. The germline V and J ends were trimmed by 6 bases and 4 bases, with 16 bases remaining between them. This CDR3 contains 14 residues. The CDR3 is CASSTQGIRYEQYF. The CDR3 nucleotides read TGTGCCAGCAGCACACAGGGAATAAGGTACGAGCAGTACTTC.

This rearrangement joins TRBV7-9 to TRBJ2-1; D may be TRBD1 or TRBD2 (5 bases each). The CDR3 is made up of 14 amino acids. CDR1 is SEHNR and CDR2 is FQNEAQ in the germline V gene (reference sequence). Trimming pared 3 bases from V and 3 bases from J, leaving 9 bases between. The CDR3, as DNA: TGTGCCAGCAGCTTCGGGACCCACTACAATGAGCAGTTCTTC. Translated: CASSFGTHYNEQFF.

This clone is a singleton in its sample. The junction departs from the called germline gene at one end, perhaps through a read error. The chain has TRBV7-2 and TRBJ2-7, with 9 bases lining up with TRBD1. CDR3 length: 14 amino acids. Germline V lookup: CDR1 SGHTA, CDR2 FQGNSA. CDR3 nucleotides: TGTGCCAGCAGCTTAGATTTTGGTTGGACAGGGGTGTGGTTC. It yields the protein CASSLDFGWTGVWF.